What follows are 18 T cell receptor beta chains derived from one specimen sequenced in a study of cytomegalovirus exposure and HLA in healthy donors (TCRdb year 2017). Libraries were built with the immunoSEQ multiplex PCR assay. The source is immuneACCESS, and TCRdb retained only in-frame sequences with V and J called. Part of the clones is not carried over; for the studies checked, unresolved V genes explain less than half of this, and the remainder is unexplained. The sample contains about 160,000 clones, 70% to 90% of them found a single time. About 2.3% of the sample is held by the ten biggest clonotypes. The sequencing input was PBMCs. The origin of the receptors is a man younger than 45 in good health and CMV-seropositive.

By sample share, this clone is medium-sized (0.01 to 0.1%). The genes are TRBV6-6 and TRBJ2-3; 9 bases match TRBD2. V lost 7 bases and J lost 2; bases outside the gene matches: 7. The CDR3 loop spans 15 amino acids. Germline V lookup: CDR1 MNHNY, CDR2 SVGAGI (reference sequence). The CDR3 DNA is TGTGCCAGCAACGTAGCGGGGGCCCTCACAGATACGCAGTATTTT. Amino acids: CASNVAGALTDTQYF.

The CDR3 coding sequence is TGTGCCAGCAGCTCGTATGACTCCGAACCCGGCCAGCCCCAGCATTTT. It translates to CASSSYDSEPGQPQHF. The chain joins TRBV7-2 to TRBJ1-5; no firm D call. Trimming pared 4 bases from V and 7 bases from J, leaving 20 bases between. The CDR3 is 16 amino acids. Germline lookup yields CDR1 SGHTA and CDR2 FQGNSA.

CDR3 loop: CAWTYNRGLTEAFF. CDR3 nucleotides: TGTGCCTGGACATATAACAGGGGGCTTACTGAAGCTTTCTTT. The rearrangement joins TRBV30 to TRBJ1-1; 9 nucleotides match TRBD1. Germline values: CDR1 GTSNPN, CDR2 SVGIG (reference sequence). CDR3 size: 14 residues. Trimming cost V 4 bases and J 5 bases; bases outside gene matches: 8.

The chain couples TRBV4-2 to TRBJ2-3; D is uncertain. The V and J ends lost 0 bases and 5 bases respectively, with 6 bases between them. This CDR3 region has 13 residues. CDR1 and CDR2 from the germline V gene are LGHNA and YNFKEQ. The CDR3 nucleotides are TGTGCCAGCAGCCAAGAAGCTAGAGATACGCAGTATTTT. Translated: CASSQEARDTQYF.

This sequence joins TRBV7-9 and TRBJ1-3, with TRBD1 matching over 8 bases. Germline loops: CDR1 SEHNR, CDR2 FQNEAQ (reference sequence). J was trimmed by 5 bases and V by 5 bases; bases with no gene match: 5. There are 14 residues in the CDR3. DNA for the CDR3: TGTGCCAGCAGCCCAGACAGGGGAAGAAACACCATATATTTT. It codes for CASSPDRGRNTIYF.

V gene TRBV6-1 combines with J gene TRBJ1-2; D may be TRBD1 (5 bases). CDR1 is MNHNS, CDR2 SASEGT, per germline. The CDR3 loop spans 14 amino acids. Deletions cut 8 bases from V and 8 bases from J, with 21 bases between. The CDR3 loop reads CASYTLGPSRGYTF. The CDR3 DNA follows: TGTGCCAGCTACACGCTGGGGCCTTCGCGGGGCTACACCTTC.

This clone came up once. The chain is built from TRBV16 and TRBJ1-2; 7 nucleotides align to TRBD1. With 5 bases clipped from V and 3 bases from J, the junction kept 9 bases outside the gene matches. CDR1 and CDR2 (germline): KGHSY, FQNENV. CDR3 length equals 15 residues. CDR3 DNA: TGTGCCAGCAGCTTCACTACAGGGGTGGACTATGGCTACACCTTC. Encoded protein: CASSFTTGVDYGYTF.

The chain employs TRBV7-9 and TRBJ2-6; 8 nucleotides agree with TRBD2. The CDR3 extends over 17 amino acids. With 10 bases clipped from V and 0 bases from J, the junction kept 11 bases outside the gene matches. The germline V gene encodes CDR1 SEHNR and CDR2 FQNEAQ (reference sequence). The CDR3 DNA reads TGTGCCACCCGAAAGCGGGGGTCCCTCTCTGGGGCCAACGTCCTGACTTTC. Translating gives CATRKRGSLSGANVLTF.

There are a few counts of this clone. V gene TRBV19 combines with J gene TRBJ2-7, with 9 positions matching TRBD1. Germline V lookup: CDR1 LNHDA, CDR2 SQIVND (reference sequence). The CDR3 length is 13 residues. With V trimmed by 5 bases and J by 3 bases, 2 bases remained unmatched. In DNA, the CDR3 is TGTGCCAGTAGTGCGACAGGGGGCTACGAGCAGTACTTC. It yields the protein CASSATGGYEQYF.

Concerning this clone: Other DNA sequences in this specimen translate into the identical CDR3. The rearrangement links TRBV5-1 to TRBJ1-1; D ambiguous. The CDR3 is 13 amino acids. V was clipped by 1 base and J by 0 bases, with 4 bases between them. Looked up from germline, CDR1 is SGHRS and CDR2 is YFSETQ. CDR3 coding DNA: TGCGCCAGCAGCTTGACAGTGAACACTGAAGCTTTCTTT. Residues: CASSLTVNTEAFF. Looking up the rest from reference TRBV5-1 and TRBJ1-1 gives the full variable domain: KAGVTQTPRYLIKTRGQQVTLSCSPISGHRSVSWYQQTPGQGLQFLFEYFSETQRNKGNFPGRFSGRQFSNSRSEMNVSTLELGDSALYLCASSLTVNTEAFFGQGTRLTVV.

The chain combines TRBV5-1 with TRBJ2-5; 9 nucleotides match TRBD1. The trim removed 7 bases at V and 4 bases at J, leaving 5 bases unmatched. There are 13 residues in the CDR3. Germline V lookup: CDR1 SGHRS, CDR2 YFSETQ. DNA for the CDR3: TGCGCCAGCGAAGTGGACAGGGGAGAGACCCAGTACTTC. Its translation: CASEVDRGETQYF.

This chain joins TRBV4-3 and TRBJ1-2; perhaps TRBD1 as D (5 bases). V was clipped by 1 base and J by 8 bases, with 11 bases between them. Germline V CDR1 and CDR2: LGHNA, YSLEER. The CDR3 length is 13 residues. The CDR3 nucleotides are TGCGCCAGCAGCCAAGCTTCGGGGGTCGGCTACACCTTC. Its protein is CASSQASGVGYTF.

The V and J genes are TRBV11-2 and TRBJ1-1; 9 nucleotides align to TRBD1. CDR1 SGHAT and CDR2 FQNNGV come from the germline V gene. This CDR3 contains 14 residues. The V segment lost 1 base and the J segment 7 bases; nucleotides outside the gene matches: 4. CDR3 amino acids: CASSLVGQGIEAFF. In DNA, the CDR3 is TGTGCCAGCAGCTTAGTGGGACAGGGCATTGAAGCTTTCTTT.

On this clone itself: The identical CDR3 is also encoded by other nucleotide sequences in the sample. The chain uses TRBV18 and TRBJ2-7, with D possibly TRBD1 on 5 matching bases. V lost 5 bases and J 0 bases, leaving 5 bases between the germline ends. The CDR3 contains 12 residues. Germline CDR1 reads KGHSH; CDR2 reads LQKENI. CDR3 coding DNA: TGTGCCAGCTCAGACAGCTCCTACGAGCAGTACTTC. Protein sequence: CASSDSSYEQYF.

This clone was found a few times. This sequence joins TRBV15 and TRBJ2-7; D gene unclear. This CDR3 comprises 12 residues. The ends were cut back, 3 bases at V and 3 bases at J, with 6 bases in the middle. Germline V gene data show CDR1 as LNHNV and CDR2 as YYDKDF (reference sequence). DNA of the CDR3: TGTGCCACCAGCAGTCTCAGCTACGAGCAGTACTTC. Protein: CATSSLSYEQYF.

This clone came up once. The rearrangement joins TRBV28 to TRBJ2-7; 10 nucleotides line up with TRBD1. CDR1 and CDR2 (germline): MDHEN, SYDVKM. The CDR3 runs 14 residues. Trimming at V came to 5 bases and at J to 5 bases, leaving 6 bases not matched to a gene. In DNA, the CDR3 is TGTGCCAGCAGTCCGCGGACAGGGGGGGACGAGCAGTACTTC. Translation gives CASSPRTGGDEQYF.

This chain uses TRBV7-2 with TRBJ2-3; 13 nucleotides match TRBD2. The CDR3 sequence is 16 residues long. Per the germline V gene, CDR1 is SGHTA and CDR2 is FQGNSA. J lost 4 bases, V lost 4 bases, and 5 bases had no gene match. CDR3 protein: CASSSQTSGGSDTQYF. CDR3 nucleotide sequence: TGTGCCAGCAGCTCGCAGACTAGCGGGGGGTCAGATACGCAGTATTTT. The full variable domain, its missing parts supplied by reference TRBV7-2 and TRBJ2-3, is GAGVSQSPSNKVTEKGKDVELRCDPISGHTALYWYRQSLGQGLEFLIYFQGNSAPDKSGLPSDRFSAERTGGSVSTLTIQRTQQEDSAVYLCASSSQTSGGSDTQYFGPGTRLTVL.

This chain's CDR3 is CASSQVTGGRETQYF. Here the CDR3 DNA reads TGCGCCAGCAGCCAAGTCACAGGGGGCAGAGAGACCCAGTACTTC. The chain links TRBV4-1 to TRBJ2-5, with TRBD1 identical over 9 bases. Germline CDR1 and CDR2: MGHRA and YSYEKL. CDR3 length: 15 residues. V lost 1 base, J lost 4 bases, and 4 bases stayed unmatched.